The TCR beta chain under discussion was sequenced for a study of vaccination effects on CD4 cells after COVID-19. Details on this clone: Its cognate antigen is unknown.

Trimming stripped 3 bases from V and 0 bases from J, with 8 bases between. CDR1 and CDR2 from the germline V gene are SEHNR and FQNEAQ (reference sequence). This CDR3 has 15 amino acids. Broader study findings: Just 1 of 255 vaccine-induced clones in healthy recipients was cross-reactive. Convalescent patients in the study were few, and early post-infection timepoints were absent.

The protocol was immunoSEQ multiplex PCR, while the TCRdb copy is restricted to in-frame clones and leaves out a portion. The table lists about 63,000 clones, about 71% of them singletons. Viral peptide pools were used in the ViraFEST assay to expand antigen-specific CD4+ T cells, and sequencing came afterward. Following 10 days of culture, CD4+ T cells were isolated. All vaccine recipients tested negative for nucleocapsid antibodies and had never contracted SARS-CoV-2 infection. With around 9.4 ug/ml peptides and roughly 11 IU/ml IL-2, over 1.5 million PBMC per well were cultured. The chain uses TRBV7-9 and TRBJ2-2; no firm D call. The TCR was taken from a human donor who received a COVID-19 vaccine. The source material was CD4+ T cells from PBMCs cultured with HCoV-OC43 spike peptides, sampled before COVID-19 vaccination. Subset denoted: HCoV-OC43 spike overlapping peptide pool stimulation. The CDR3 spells CASSFGHPNTGELFF. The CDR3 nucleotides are TGTGCCAGCAGCTTCGGCCACCCGAACACCGGGGAGCTGTTTTTT.